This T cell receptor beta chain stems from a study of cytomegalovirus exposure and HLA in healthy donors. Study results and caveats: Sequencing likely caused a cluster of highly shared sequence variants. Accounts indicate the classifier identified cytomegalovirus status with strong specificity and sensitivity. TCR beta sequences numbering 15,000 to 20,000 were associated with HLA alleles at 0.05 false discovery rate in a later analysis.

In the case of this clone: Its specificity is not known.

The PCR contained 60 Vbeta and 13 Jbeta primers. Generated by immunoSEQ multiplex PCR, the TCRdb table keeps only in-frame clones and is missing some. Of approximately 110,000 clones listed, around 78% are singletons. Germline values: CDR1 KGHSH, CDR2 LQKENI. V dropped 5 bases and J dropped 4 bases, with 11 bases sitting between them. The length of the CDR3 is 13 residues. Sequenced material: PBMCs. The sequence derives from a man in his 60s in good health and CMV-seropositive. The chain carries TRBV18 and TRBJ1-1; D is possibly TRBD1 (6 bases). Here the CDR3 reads CASSGTWATEAFF. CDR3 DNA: TGTGCCAGCTCAGGGACATGGGCCACTGAAGCTTTCTTT.